The rows below give T cell receptor beta chains drawn from one sample of a study of Ad26.COV2.S vaccination and SARS-CoV-2 variants. This table comes from immunoSEQ multiplex PCR, and its TCRdb copy is limited to in-frame clones, with some not included. The sample gives a few hundred thousand clones, roughly 85% of which show up once; nearly 7.5% is in the top ten. The sample was peripheral blood, taken in a trial of Ad26.COV2.S vaccine versus placebo. These receptors were taken from a person between 18 and 65 years old who received the Ad26.COV2.S COVID-19 vaccine or a placebo. Each CDR3 is given with its conserved first and last residue. A D gene is named only where the DNA matches it firmly. Expanded clones get a size class; other rows say once, few or many, or leave the size out.

D,size,J,V,DNA,CDR3
TRBD2,-,TRBJ2-1,TRBV24-1,TGTGCCACCAGTGATAGGGGACTAGCGGGAGTCCTGTTCTTC,CATSDRGLAGVLFF
-,-,TRBJ2-7,TRBV7-6,TGTGCCAGCAGCAGAAGAGTCCGGGGTGAGCAGTACTTC,CASSRRVRGEQYF
TRBD1,medium-sized,TRBJ2-2,TRBV9,TGTGCCAGCAGCGTAGTCCGGGACAGGGCTAACACCGGGGAGCTGTTTTTT,CASSVVRDRANTGELFF
-,-,TRBJ2-1,TRBV5-1,TGCGCCAGCAGCACCGGGACTCCTGAGGGTGAGCAGTTCTTC,CASSTGTPEGEQFF
-,-,TRBJ1-2,TRBV12-3/TRBV12-4,TGTGCCAGCAGTCAGTCCGGTAACTATGGCTACACCTTC,CASSQSGNYGYTF
-,-,TRBJ2-7,TRBV19,TGTGCCAGTAGTATAGGTTTTGGGGGCAAGAACTACGAGCAGTACTTC,CASSIGFGGKNYEQYF
TRBD1,-,TRBJ2-5,TRBV30,TGTGCCTGGAGTGTAGGGGGCGCTTCGAGGACCCAGTACTTC,CAWSVGGASRTQYF
-,-,TRBJ1-5,TRBV20-1,TGCAGTGCTAGTTCCGGGGCCCTAAATCAGCCCCAGCATTTT,CSASSGALNQPQHF
-,-,TRBJ1-6,TRBV4-3,TGCGCCAGCGCCGGAGGGATTAATTCACCCCTCCACTTT,CASAGGINSPLHF
-,-,TRBJ2-7,TRBV3-1/TRBV3-2,TGTGCCAGCAGCCAAGATGGGGGCGACCTCGACGAGCAGTACTTC,CASSQDGGDLDEQYF
TRBD1,-,TRBJ1-1,TRBV2,TGTGCCAGCAGCGGGGGACAGGGGGAGGGGAACACTGAAGCTTTCTTT,CASSGGQGEGNTEAFF
TRBD1,-,TRBJ1-6,TRBV6-5,TGTGCCAGCAGTTCGACAGGGAACTATAATTCACCCCTCCACTTT,CASSSTGNYNSPLHF
TRBD1,-,TRBJ1-1,TRBV6-5,TGTGCCAGCAGGCCTGACAGGGGCACTGAAGCTTTCTTT,CASRPDRGTEAFF
-,-,TRBJ1-3,TRBV18,TGTGCCAGCTCACTATCCCGACCGGGGCCCTCTGGAAACACCATATATTTT,CASSLSRPGPSGNTIYF
-,-,TRBJ2-1,TRBV13,TGTGCCAGCAGCCTCGGGGCGCGGAGCTCCTACAATGAGCAGTTCTTC,CASSLGARSSYNEQFF
-,-,TRBJ1-6,TRBV5-6,TGTGCCAGCAGCCAACTCGAGGGTATTCATAATTCACCCCTCCACTTT,CASSQLEGIHNSPLHF
TRBD2,few,TRBJ2-3,TRBV3-1/TRBV3-2,TGTGCCAGCAGCCAACTAGCGGGATTGCGCACAGATACGCAGTATTTT,CASSQLAGLRTDTQYF
TRBD2,-,TRBJ2-1,TRBV24-1,TGTGCCACCAGTGACCAGACTAGCGGGAGGAGGTACAATGAGCAGTTCTTC,CATSDQTSGRRYNEQFF
-,-,TRBJ1-2,TRBV27,TGTGCCAGCAGGGCGGCCAGGCACTATGGCTACACCTTC,CASRAARHYGYTF
TRBD1,-,TRBJ2-7,TRBV6-5,TGTGCCAGCAGTTACGAGGGGACAGGGATTTCCTACGAGCAGTACTTC,CASSYEGTGISYEQYF
-,once,TRBJ1-2,TRBV27,TGTGCCAGCAGTCCTGACAGGAGTGTTTATGGCTACACCTTC,CASSPDRSVYGYTF
-,-,TRBJ1-6,TRBV5-1,TGCGCCACGGCCCTATCCGACAGGTATAATTCACCCCTCCACTTT,CATALSDRYNSPLHF
TRBD1,few,TRBJ2-7,TRBV28,TGTGCCAGCAGTGGAACCGGGACAGGAATTGCGCAGTACTTC,CASSGTGTGIAQYF
-,-,TRBJ2-1,TRBV2,TGTGCCAGCAGTGAACCTAGAAGGACTGAGCAGTTCTTC,CASSEPRRTEQFF
-,-,TRBJ2-3,TRBV5-1,TGCGCCAGCAGCTTCTCGGCTACGCAGTATTTT,CASSFSATQYF
TRBD1,-,TRBJ1-2,TRBV19,TGTGCCAGTAAGACGTTTGGGACAGGGACCTATGGCTACACCTTC,CASKTFGTGTYGYTF
TRBD2,once,TRBJ2-1,TRBV4-1,TGCGCCAGCAGCCAACGAGGACTAGCGGGAGACAATGAGCAGTTCTTC,CASSQRGLAGDNEQFF
TRBD1,-,TRBJ2-5,TRBV7-2,TGTGCCAGCAGCTTGGGAACCTCCAGGACAGGAAGGGAGATCCAGTACTTC,CASSLGTSRTGREIQYF
-,-,TRBJ1-1,TRBV4-3,TGCGCCAGCAGCCAGGGCCAGAACACTGAAGCTTTCTTT,CASSQGQNTEAFF
-,-,TRBJ2-1,TRBV7-7,TGTGCCAGCAGCTTAAACGTAGAGTCTTCGGGCAAGCAGTTCTTC,CASSLNVESSGKQFF
-,-,TRBJ2-1,TRBV24-1,TGTGCCACCAGTGACCGGCCCAGAGGAGGAAATGAGCAGTTCTTC,CATSDRPRGGNEQFF
-,once,TRBJ1-2,TRBV3-1/TRBV3-2,TGTGCCAGCAGCCAAGTTAACAGGGAATATTATGGCTACACCTTC,CASSQVNREYYGYTF
-,-,TRBJ2-7,TRBV7-2,TGTGCCAGCAGTTTTAGTCGTCACGAGCAGTACTTC,CASSFSRHEQYF
-,-,TRBJ2-5,TRBV7-2,TGTGCCAGCAGCTTCCGACGGAAAGAGACCCAGTACTTC,CASSFRRKETQYF
-,-,TRBJ2-7,TRBV4-1,TGCGCCAGCAGCCGGCAACCGGGACTCCGGAATTATGAGCAGTACTTC,CASSRQPGLRNYEQYF
-,-,TRBJ2-7,TRBV2,TGTGCCAGCAGTGAAGTTGACGAGCAGTACTTC,CASSEVDEQYF
-,-,TRBJ1-2,TRBV27,TGTGCCAGCAGTTCGATATCCCAGGGGAATGGCTACACCTTC,CASSSISQGNGYTF
TRBD2,-,TRBJ2-3,TRBV6-5,TGTGCCGGTCGCCTTGGGGCGGGAGTAGGGGATACGCAGTATTTT,CAGRLGAGVGDTQYF
TRBD2,-,TRBJ2-1,TRBV13,TGTGCCAGCAGCCCCTGGATAATAGCGGGAGTTTATGGTGAGCAGTTCTTC,CASSPWIIAGVYGEQFF
TRBD2,-,TRBJ2-7,TRBV5-1,TGCGCCAGCAGCCCAGGCGGGACTAGCAACTACGAGCAGTACTTC,CASSPGGTSNYEQYF
-,-,TRBJ2-1,TRBV27,TGTGCCAGCAGTTTCAGGCGGCAGCTGTACAATGAGCAGTTCTTC,CASSFRRQLYNEQFF